This TCR beta chain was retrieved from a study of stem cell transplantation in POMP-related autoinflammatory disease. Study information: The study hypothesized thymoproteasome defects skew the TRB repertoire via impaired CD8+ selection.

Broader study findings: Unique TRB V-J gene pairings were limited in number in patients with PRAID.

PRAID featured immunodeficiency plus autoinflammation. CDR1 MNHNY and CDR2 SVGAGI come from the germline V gene (reference sequence). V shed 0 bases and J shed 2 bases, with 6 bases lying between them. The CDR3 contains 14 residues. Worth noting for this clone: The target antigen is unknown.

Only in-frame clones appear in the TCRdb table, and some are missing; sequencing was by immunoSEQ multiplex PCR. This table holds 2,000 to 2,500 clones, around 87% found once. The chain recombines TRBV6-6 with TRBJ2-3; D ambiguous. The sequence was collected from a human patient with POMP-related autoinflammation and immune dysregulation (PRAID). Some of the T cells might come from the graft donor. Sequences were derived from Tregs from PBMCs, sampled after stem cell transplantation. The CDR3 coding sequence is TGTGCCAGCAGTTACTCGGCCCTCACAGATACGCAGTATTTT. This encodes CASSYSALTDTQYF.